The 2 T cell receptor beta chains listed next were all sequenced from one sample in a study of response to subunit inactivated influenza vaccine. TCRdb itself ran the RT-PCR reads through MiXCR, one entry per CDR3 protein. The sample carries 530,000 or so distinct CDR3 sequences, about 25% recorded once. The specimen was CD4+ T cells sorted from PBMCs, collected 5 to 6 days after vaccination. These receptor sequences come from a man aged 45-65 years who received an inactivated influenza vaccine.

The chain is built from TRBV4-1 and TRBJ2-1; 7 bases match TRBD2. The CDR3 extends over 19 amino acids. CDR1 is MGHRA, CDR2 YSYEKL, per germline. J gave up 2 bases and V 1 base, and 14 bases lay outside the gene matches. CDR3 loop: CASSQASLRGRAPYNEQFF. In nucleotides, the CDR3 is TGCGCCAGCAGCCAAGCCAGTTTACGGGGGAGGGCCCCCTACAATGAGCAGTTCTTC.

J is TRBJ2-1 and V is TRBV5-1, with 9 bases identical to TRBD2. This CDR3 region has 15 residues. The V and J ends lost 0 bases and 6 bases, in that order; junction bases with no gene match: 4. In germline, CDR1 is SGHRS, CDR2 YFSETQ. The CDR3 is CASSLERGALNEQFF. The CDR3 DNA reads TGCGCCAGCAGCTTGGAGCGGGGGGCCCTCAATGAGCAGTTCTTC.